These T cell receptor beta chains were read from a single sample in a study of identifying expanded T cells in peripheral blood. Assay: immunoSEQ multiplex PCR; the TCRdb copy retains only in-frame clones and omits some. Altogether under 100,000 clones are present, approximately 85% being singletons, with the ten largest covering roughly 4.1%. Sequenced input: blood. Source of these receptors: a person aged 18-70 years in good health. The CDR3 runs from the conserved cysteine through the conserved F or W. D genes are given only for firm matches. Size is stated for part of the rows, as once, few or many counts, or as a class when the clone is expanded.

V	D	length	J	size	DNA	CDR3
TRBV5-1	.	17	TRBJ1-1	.	TGCGCCAGCAGCTTGCTTATTGCAGGTCCGACGAACACTGAAGCTTTCTTT	CASSLLIAGPTNTEAFF
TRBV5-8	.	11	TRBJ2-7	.	TGTGCCAGCAGCAACAACTACGAGCAGTACTTC	CASSNNYEQYF
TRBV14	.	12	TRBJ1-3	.	TGTGCCAGTAGACAATCTGGAAACACCATATATTTT	CASRQSGNTIYF
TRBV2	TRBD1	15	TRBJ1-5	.	TGTGCCAGCAAGAGGGGACAGTCGAAGAATCAGCCCCAGCATTTT	CASKRGQSKNQPQHF
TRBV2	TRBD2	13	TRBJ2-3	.	TGTGCCAGCCGGACTAGATCGTCCGATACGCAGTATTTT	CASRTRSSDTQYF
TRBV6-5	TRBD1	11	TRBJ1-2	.	TGTGCCACCGGGCAGGGGGAAGGCTACACCTTC	CATGQGEGYTF
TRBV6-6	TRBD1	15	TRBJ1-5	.	TGTGCCAGCAGGGAACAGGGGATGAGGAATCAGCCCCAGCATTTT	CASREQGMRNQPQHF
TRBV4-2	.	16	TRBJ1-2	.	TGTGCCAGCAGCCAAGATGTTCAGTTGGCCAACTATGGCTACACCTTC	CASSQDVQLANYGYTF
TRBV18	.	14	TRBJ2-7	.	TGTGCCAGCTCACCACGCGGAATTTTCTACGAGCAGTACTTC	CASSPRGIFYEQYF
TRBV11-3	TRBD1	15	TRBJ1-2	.	TGTGCCAGCAGCCCCTCAACTGACAGGGGCTATGGCTACACCTTC	CASSPSTDRGYGYTF
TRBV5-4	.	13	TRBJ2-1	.	TGTGCCAGCAGCTCCGACCAACACAATGAGCAGTTCTTC	CASSSDQHNEQFF
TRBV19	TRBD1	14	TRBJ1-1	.	TGTGCCAGTAGTATGGGAGGGGGCAACACTGAAGCTTTCTTT	CASSMGGGNTEAFF
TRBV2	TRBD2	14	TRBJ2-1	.	TGTGCCAGCAGTCTAGCGGGGGCTTACAATGAGCAGTTCTTC	CASSLAGAYNEQFF
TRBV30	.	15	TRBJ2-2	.	TGTGCCTGGAGTGGGGGGTGCGGGGCATCCGGGGAGCTGTTTTTT	CAWSGGCGASGELFF
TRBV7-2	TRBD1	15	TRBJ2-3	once	TGTGCCAGCAGCTTAAATGTGCTAGGGGGCGATACGCAGTATTTT	CASSLNVLGGDTQYF
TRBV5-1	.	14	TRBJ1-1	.	TGCGCCAGCAGCTTGGTTACAGGGAACACTGAAGCTTTCTTT	CASSLVTGNTEAFF
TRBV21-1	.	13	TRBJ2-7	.	TGTGCCAGCAGCCGACGAAGCTCCTACGAGCAGTACTTC	CASSRRSSYEQYF
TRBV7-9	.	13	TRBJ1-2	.	TGTGCCAGCAGCTTAATCGGGGACTATGGCTACACCTTC	CASSLIGDYGYTF
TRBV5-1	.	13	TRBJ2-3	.	TGCGCCAGCAGCTTGGCCGACCCAGATACGCAGTATTTT	CASSLADPDTQYF
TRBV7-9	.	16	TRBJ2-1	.	TGTGCCAGCAGCGTAGCAGCTCTCGGCTTCTACAATGAGCAGTTCTTC	CASSVAALGFYNEQFF
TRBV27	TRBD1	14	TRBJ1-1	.	TGTGCCAGCAGCAGCGGACAGGGTTTCACTGAAGCTTTCTTT	CASSSGQGFTEAFF
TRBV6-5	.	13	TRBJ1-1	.	TGTGCCAGCAGTTACGGCCAGTACACTGAAGCTTTCTTT	CASSYGQYTEAFF
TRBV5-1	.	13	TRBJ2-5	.	TGCGCCAGCAGCTTTAACGGGGGAGAGACCCAGTACTTC	CASSFNGGETQYF
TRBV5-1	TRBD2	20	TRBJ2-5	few	TGCGCCAGCAGCTCCCGGCTACCCTACACTAGCGGGGGCTTCCAAGAGACCCAGTACTTC	CASSSRLPYTSGGFQETQYF
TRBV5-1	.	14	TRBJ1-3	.	TGCGCCAGCAGCTTCCAGGGGATGGGAAACACCATATATTTT	CASSFQGMGNTIYF
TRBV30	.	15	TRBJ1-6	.	TGTGCCTGGAGTGTTGTACAGAGCCATAATTCACCCCTCCACTTT	CAWSVVQSHNSPLHF
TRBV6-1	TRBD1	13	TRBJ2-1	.	TGTGCCAGCAGTGTGGACAGGGGGAATGAGCAGTTCTTC	CASSVDRGNEQFF
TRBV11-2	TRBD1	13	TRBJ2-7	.	TGTGCCAGCAGCTCCTGGACAGGCTACGAGCAGTACTTC	CASSSWTGYEQYF
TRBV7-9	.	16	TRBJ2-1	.	TGTGCCAGCAGCTTAAGAGTGCACCGGTTTGATAATGAGCAGTTCTTC	CASSLRVHRFDNEQFF
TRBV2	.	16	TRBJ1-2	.	TGTGCCAGCTATTACGGCCGGGACACCAAGGTACCTGGCTACACCTTC	CASYYGRDTKVPGYTF
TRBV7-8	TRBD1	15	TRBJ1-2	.	TGTGCCAGCAGACCAGGGGGGGCTTGGATGGGTGGCTACACCTTC	CASRPGGAWMGGYTF
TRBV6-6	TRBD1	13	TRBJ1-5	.	TGTGCCAGCCGCGGGACAGATTATCAGCCCCAGCATTTT	CASRGTDYQPQHF
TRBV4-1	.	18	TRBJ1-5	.	TGCGCCAGCAGCCCTCGGGCTATGGCTTATTGGAGCAATCAGCCCCAGCATTTT	CASSPRAMAYWSNQPQHF
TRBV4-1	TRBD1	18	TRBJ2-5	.	TGCGCCAGCAGCCAACCTCCCCTAAGGCAGGGGGTGGGAGAGACCCAGTACTTC	CASSQPPLRQGVGETQYF
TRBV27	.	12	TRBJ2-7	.	TGTGCCAGCAGTTTAAGCCATCCAGAGCAGTACTTC	CASSLSHPEQYF
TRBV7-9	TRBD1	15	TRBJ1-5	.	TGTGCCAGCAGCCTAGGACAGGCCCCCAATCAGCCCCAGCATTTT	CASSLGQAPNQPQHF
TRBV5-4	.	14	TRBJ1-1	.	TGTGCCAGCAGCTCGGGCAGTCTGAACACTGAAGCTTTCTTT	CASSSGSLNTEAFF
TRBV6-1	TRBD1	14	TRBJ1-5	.	TGTGCCAGCAGTGCAAGGGGGCCCCTTTTGCCCCAGCATTTT	CASSARGPLLPQHF
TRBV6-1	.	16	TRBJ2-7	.	TGTGCCAGCAGTGAAGCGGGGGGTTACGTGGGCTACGAGCAGTACTTC	CASSEAGGYVGYEQYF
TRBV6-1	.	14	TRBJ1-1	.	TGTGCCAGCAGTGCGACGGTCCTGAACACTGAAGCTTTCTTT	CASSATVLNTEAFF
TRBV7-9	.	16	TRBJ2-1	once	TGTGCCAGCAGTTTAAGCGGCGTATTACCCTACAATGAGCAGTTCTTC	CASSLSGVLPYNEQFF
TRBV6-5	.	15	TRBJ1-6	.	TGTGCCAGCAGTAGCCTCCGGGACGGGAATTCACCCCTCCACTTT	CASSSLRDGNSPLHF
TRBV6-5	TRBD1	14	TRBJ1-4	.	TGTGCCAGCAGCCTGGACAGGGGGTACGAAAAACTGTTTTTT	CASSLDRGYEKLFF
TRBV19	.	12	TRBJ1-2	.	TGTGCCAGTAGCCTGACAAGCTATGGCTACACCTTC	CASSLTSYGYTF
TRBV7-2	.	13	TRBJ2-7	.	TGTGCCAGCAGCTTAAACAGGGACTACGAGCAGTACTTC	CASSLNRDYEQYF
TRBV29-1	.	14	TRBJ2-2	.	TGCAGCGTTAAGGAGGGCGGCAACACCGGGGAGCTGTTTTTT	CSVKEGGNTGELFF
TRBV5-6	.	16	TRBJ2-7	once	TGTGCCAGCAGCTTGGAGATGGGATCGCCCCCTTACGAGCAGTACTTC	CASSLEMGSPPYEQYF